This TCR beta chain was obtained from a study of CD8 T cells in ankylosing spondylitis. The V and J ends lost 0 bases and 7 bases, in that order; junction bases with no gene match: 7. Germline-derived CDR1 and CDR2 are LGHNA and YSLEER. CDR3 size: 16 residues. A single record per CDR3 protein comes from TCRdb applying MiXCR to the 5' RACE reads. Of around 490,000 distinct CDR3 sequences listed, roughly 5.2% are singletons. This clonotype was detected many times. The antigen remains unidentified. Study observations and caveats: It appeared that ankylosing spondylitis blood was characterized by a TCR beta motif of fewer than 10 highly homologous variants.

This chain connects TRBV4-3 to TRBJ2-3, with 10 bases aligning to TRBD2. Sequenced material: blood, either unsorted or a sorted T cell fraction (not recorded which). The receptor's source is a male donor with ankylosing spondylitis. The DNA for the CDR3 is TGCGCCAGCAGCCAAGAAGCTAGCGGGGGTAGTTATACGCAGTATTTT. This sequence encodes CASSQEASGGSYTQYF.